These T cell receptor beta chains were read from a single sample in a study of T cell changes during pregnancy in multiple sclerosis. The data were produced by immunoSEQ multiplex PCR, yet TCRdb's version contains in-frame clones alone and is incomplete. The sample contains around 120,000 clones, approximately 93% of which appear only once. The sequencing here drew on peripheral blood, taken after pregnancy. These receptors were taken from a female donor with multiple sclerosis, enrolled in a pregnancy study. CDR3s include the opening cysteine and the closing phenylalanine or tryptophan. A D gene is named only where the DNA matches it firmly. Expanded clones get a size class; other rows say once, few or many, or leave the size out.

D | J | size | V | CDR3 | DNA
. | TRBJ1-4 | . | TRBV9 | CASSAGQLNEKLFF | TGTGCCAGCAGCGCTGGACAACTTAATGAAAAACTGTTTTTT
. | TRBJ1-1 | . | TRBV7-8 | CASSLAYNRNTEAFF | TGTGCCAGCAGCTTAGCGTATAACAGGAACACTGAAGCTTTCTTT
. | TRBJ1-1 | . | TRBV9 | CASSVSGIRSSEAFF | TGTGCCAGCAGCGTGTCAGGGATTAGATCGTCTGAAGCTTTCTTT
TRBD1 | TRBJ1-1 | . | TRBV5-4 | CASSSKQGAHAEAFF | TGTGCCAGCAGCTCGAAACAGGGGGCGCATGCTGAAGCTTTCTTT
. | TRBJ1-1 | . | TRBV5-6 | CASSPSWTANTEAFF | TGTGCCAGCAGCCCCTCTTGGACAGCTAACACTGAAGCTTTCTTT
. | TRBJ1-2 | . | TRBV5-6 | CASSSSGGDYGYTF | TGTGCCAGCAGCTCGTCCGGGGGGGACTATGGCTACACCTTC
. | TRBJ1-6 | . | TRBV7-2 | CASRRLGAGAYNSPLHF | TGTGCCAGCAGGCGATTAGGAGCGGGAGCCTATAATTCACCCCTCCACTTT
. | TRBJ2-7 | . | TRBV6-5 | CASRRDTGNYEQYF | TGTGCCAGCAGGAGGGACACGGGGAACTACGAGCAGTACTTC
TRBD1 | TRBJ1-1 | few | TRBV9 | CASSVLTGGTEAFF | TGTGCCAGCAGCGTTCTAACAGGGGGCACTGAAGCTTTCTTT
TRBD2 | TRBJ2-5 | . | TRBV29-1 | CSVDGLAGGETQYF | TGCAGCGTTGATGGACTAGCGGGGGGAGAGACCCAGTACTTC
TRBD2 | TRBJ2-1 | once | TRBV4-1 | CASSQEKAGGPNEQFF | TGCGCCAGCAGCCAAGAAAAGGCGGGGGGGCCTAATGAGCAGTTCTTC
TRBD2 | TRBJ2-7 | . | TRBV2 | CASSEVGGTSYEQYF | TGTGCCAGCAGTGAAGTGGGAGGGACGTCCTACGAGCAGTACTTC
. | TRBJ2-7 | . | TRBV19 | CASSYGLRGEQYF | TGTGCCAGTAGTTATGGCCTACGGGGCGAGCAGTACTTC
TRBD2 | TRBJ2-5 | . | TRBV7-2 | CASSSRTRPFMETQYF | TGTGCCAGCAGCTCGAGGACTAGGCCCTTTATGGAGACCCAGTACTTC
TRBD1 | TRBJ2-7 | . | TRBV11-2 | CASSAGTGGYEQYF | TGTGCCAGCAGCGCCGGGACAGGGGGCTACGAGCAGTACTTC
TRBD1 | TRBJ1-1 | . | TRBV2 | CASRGTGGTEAFF | TGTGCCAGCAGGGGGACAGGGGGAACTGAAGCTTTCTTT
. | TRBJ2-5 | once | TRBV11-2 | CASVGGQGSETQYF | TGTGCCAGCGTGGGGGGTCAAGGAAGCGAGACCCAGTACTTC
. | TRBJ2-1 | once | TRBV5-6 | CASSLSGGQFF | TGTGCCAGCAGCTTGTCTGGCGGGCAGTTCTTC
TRBD1 | TRBJ1-5 | . | TRBV7-2 | CASSDRTGSESNQPQHF | TGTGCCAGCAGCGACCGGACAGGGAGCGAGAGCAATCAGCCCCAGCATTTT
TRBD1 | TRBJ1-1 | . | TRBV27 | CASSSNRGTETFF | TGTGCCAGCAGTTCAAACAGGGGGACGGAGACTTTCTTT
. | TRBJ2-7 | . | TRBV6-5 | CASSYRDSLTYEQYF | TGTGCCAGCAGTTACCGTGACAGCCTAACCTACGAGCAGTACTTC
TRBD2 | TRBJ2-2 | once | TRBV19 | CASSIELAGGRVTGELFF | TGTGCCAGTAGTATTGAACTAGCGGGGGGGCGAGTCACCGGGGAGCTGTTTTTT
TRBD2 | TRBJ2-2 | . | TRBV5-4 | CASSPAPGLAENTGELFF | TGTGCCAGCAGCCCTGCCCCGGGACTAGCGGAGAACACCGGGGAGCTGTTTTTT
. | TRBJ1-2 | once | TRBV7-9 | CASSPTGTPNYGYTF | TGTGCCAGCAGCCCAACAGGGACCCCTAACTATGGCTACACCTTC
TRBD1 | TRBJ1-6 | . | TRBV2 | CARGQEYNSPLHF | TGTGCCAGAGGACAGGAGTATAATTCACCCCTCCACTTT